The source of this TCR beta chain is a study of blood T cell repertoires in COVID-19. For the study at large: Some COVID-19 samples were acute and others convalescent; all came from the United States, Italy and Spain. PBMCs, B-cell-depleted T cells, or T cells provided the cDNA or gDNA that made up the material.

Original processing notes: Amplification from reference gene primers served as the basis for estimated nucleated cell counts. The table came from immunoSEQ multiplex PCR; TCRdb's copy has only in-frame clones and leaves some out. For V, J and clone size, that table is used; D and trimming come from the DNA. The top ten hold 10% to 15% of the sample, which has about 60,000 clones, 70% to 80% seen once. Sequenced sample: peripheral blood. The source of this sequence is a man aged 80 or over with acute or convalescent COVID-19.

The CDR3 region is CASSPDSGQGARGYTF. The CDR3 DNA sequence: TGTGCCAGCAGCCCAGACTCAGGACAGGGGGCGAGAGGCTACACCTTC. V usage is TRBV7-2 and J usage is TRBJ1-2; 11 positions match TRBD1. The J segment lost 8 bases and the V segment lost 5 bases, leaving 13 bases of the junction unmatched. The CDR3 is made up of 16 amino acids. Germline-derived CDR1 and CDR2 are SGHTA and FQGNSA.